One TCR beta chain is described in this entry. These data come from a study of PD-L1 blockade in urothelial cancer. As for the study in general: When patients started atezolizumab in the mid-2010s, it was given at 1,200 mg intravenously every 3 weeks.

Sequenced by immunoSEQ multiplex PCR; TCRdb stores in-frame clones only, minus some. The data hold about 55,000 clones, with around three quarters observed a single time. This CDR3 contains 14 residues. Germline V lookup: CDR1 SGHDT, CDR2 YYEEEE. Losses at the gene ends were 3 bases for V and 8 bases for J; bases not matched to a gene: 8. Specimen: PBMCs, collected around atezolizumab (anti-PD-L1) treatment. This receptor was taken from a man in his 70s with urothelial cancer. The gene calls are TRBV5-6 and TRBJ2-1; 7 positions agree with TRBD2. CDR3 nucleotide sequence: TGTGCCAGCAGCTATATGTCTGGGGGGGATGAGCAGTTCTTC. It specifies CASSYMSGGDEQFF.